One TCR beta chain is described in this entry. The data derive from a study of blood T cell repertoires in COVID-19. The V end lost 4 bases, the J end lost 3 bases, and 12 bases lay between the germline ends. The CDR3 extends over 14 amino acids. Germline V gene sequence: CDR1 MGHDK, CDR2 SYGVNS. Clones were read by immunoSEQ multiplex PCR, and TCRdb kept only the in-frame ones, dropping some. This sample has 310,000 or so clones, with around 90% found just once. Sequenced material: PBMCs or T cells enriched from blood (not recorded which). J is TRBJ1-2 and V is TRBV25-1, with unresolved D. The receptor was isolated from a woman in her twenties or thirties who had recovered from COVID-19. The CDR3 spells CASSAPNGYYGYTF. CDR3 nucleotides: TGTGCCAGCAGTGCTCCAAACGGTTACTATGGCTACACCTTC.